This T cell receptor (beta chain) was captured in a study of T cells in Graves' hyperthyroidism and ophthalmopathy (dated 2019 in TCRdb). About the study as a whole: Peripheral blood samples were taken at the time of initial diagnosis, prior to any treatment. To identify distinguishing TCR V-J signatures, a discovery cohort of around 100 patients was used, comprising roughly 45 with Graves' ophthalmopathy and about 59 with stable Graves' hyperthyroidism. Prospective prediction of ophthalmopathy was tested in an independent validation cohort consisting of 18 to 20 hyperthyroidism patients and about 17 patients who later progressed to ophthalmopathy. For training and testing, the roughly 100 patients in the discovery cohort were randomly divided in a 7:3 ratio. Thyroid tissue and blood T-cell repertoires from six or seven Graves' hyperthyroidism patients were also compared in the study. Once sampling was done, hyperthyroidism patients were given methimazole at a starting dose of 30 mg daily, whereas ophthalmopathy patients were given high-dose intravenous methylprednisolone. The paper describes TCR Vbeta CDR3 sequencing of 120 to 150 peripheral blood samples, made up of roughly 40 ophthalmopathy patients, approximately 73 hyperthyroidism patients and 17 progressor patients.

The CDR3 holds 12 amino acids from the cysteine to the phenylalanine. The CDR3 DNA has 36 bases and is translated from base 1. CDR1 is given as LGHDT and CDR2 as YNNKEL, both from the germline V gene (reference sequence). Trimming costs V 2 bases and J 3 bases, and their ends lie 4 bases apart. The TCR beta CDR3 regions were amplified from the RNA transcripts. The first round of RT-PCR for the TCR CDR3 was performed with the HTBI primer set and the Qiagen OneStep RT-PCR kit. Libraries were constructed in a second round of multiplex PCR, after which size selection and purification were performed. Sequencing of the libraries was done on an Illumina HiSeq2000 using paired-end 100 bp reads. The original pipeline was this. SOAPnuke was used to process the raw data, throwing out any read that contained adapters or uncalled bases, had a mean Phred below 15, or lacked an exact constant-primer or identifier match. COPE v1.2.5 was used to merge the high-quality paired reads, and each unique nucleotide sequence was defined as a clonotype. MiTCR v1.1 was used to align clonotypes to the IMGT TRBV, TRBD and TRBJ reference segments. The analysis included only V-J combinations with a frequency above 0.0001, which together covered 99% to 99.2% of the repertoires. A TCS score was defined as the ratio between F50 (clonal expansion) and ExV (chaos), using BLOSUM62-based TCRdist between CDR3 peptides within each V-J. Welch's t-statistics and random forest reduced roughly 540 V-J features to 13, which were used in a naive Bayes classifier (R e1071). TCRdb trimmed the raw reads at Q25, called clones with MiXCR and kept productive beta chains. Rows merge per CDR3 protein into single entries with the most common DNA and genes. In this record, the V and J calls reflect TCRdb's handling and not the investigators' own analysis. The sample yields around 300,000 distinct CDR3 sequences; roughly a fifth were counted once. The ten largest clones take up 39% of the sample.

The paper's findings and limits, for the study overall: Most expanded thyroid clonotypes (frequency above 0.001) were also detected in blood, suggesting blood repertoires may reflect thyroid immune responses. Sample size was not statistically predetermined, and blinding of investigators to group allocation was not performed. A 13 V-J signature model separated ophthalmopathy from stable hyperthyroidism, with roughly 88% sensitivity and 81.08% specificity in cross-validation and 80%/75% in testing. During validation, the model predicted progression to ophthalmopathy a median of around six months ahead of onset, with around 70% sensitivity and 72.22% specificity.

This clonotype was seen ten or more times. Its antigen is still unknown. Base qualities are not at hand, and no much larger clone is one base apart. Moderately to severely active disease, a Clinical Activity Score of at least 3, a NOSPECS grade of at least 4, and a duration under 3 months were present in ophthalmopathy patients. Exclusion was applied to patients with uncontrolled infections, other autoimmune diseases, pregnancy or lactation. Diagnoses relied on clinical symptoms, serum thyroxine and TRAb, thyroid ultrasound and orbital computed tomography. PBMCs were isolated from 7.5 to 10 ml of fresh peripheral blood by Ficoll-Paque density gradient centrifugation. Total RNA was extracted using Trizol reagent, and RNA quality was assessed on an Agilent 2100 Bioanalyzer.

Sequenced sample: blood. The clonotype comes from a man between 50 and 59 years old with Graves' ophthalmopathy. The chain links TRBV3-1 with TRBJ1-1; the D segment cannot be called with confidence. This receptor carries the CDR3 CASSQSYTEAFF. At the DNA level, the sequence is TGTGCCAGCAGCCAAAGCTACACTGAAGCTTTCTTT.